The source of this T cell receptor beta chain is a study of T cell responses to AZD1222 COVID-19 vaccine. Whole-study results and caveats: Recipients of two AZD1222 doses showed rising Spike-specific TCR breadth and depth.

Only in-frame clones appear in the TCRdb table, and some are missing; sequencing was by immunoSEQ multiplex PCR. The sample shows 130,000 or so clones, about 90% of them seen only once. Remarks on this clone: The antigen remains undetermined.

The CDR3 sequence is 17 residues long. Trimming removed 0 bases from V and 7 bases from J, with 19 bases in between. The sequenced sample was peripheral blood, obtained 28 days after the second dose of the MenACWY control vaccine. V is TRBV23-1 and J is TRBJ1-5, with D tentatively TRBD1 (6 bases). TRBV23-1 is reported as an ORF; its role is uncertain. This receptor was obtained from an adult who received the MenACWY meningococcal vaccine as a control. The CDR3 DNA reads as TGCGCCAGCAGTCAATCGGTAGACAGGCTGAGAACCCAGCCCCAGCATTTT. Protein product: CASSQSVDRLRTQPQHF.